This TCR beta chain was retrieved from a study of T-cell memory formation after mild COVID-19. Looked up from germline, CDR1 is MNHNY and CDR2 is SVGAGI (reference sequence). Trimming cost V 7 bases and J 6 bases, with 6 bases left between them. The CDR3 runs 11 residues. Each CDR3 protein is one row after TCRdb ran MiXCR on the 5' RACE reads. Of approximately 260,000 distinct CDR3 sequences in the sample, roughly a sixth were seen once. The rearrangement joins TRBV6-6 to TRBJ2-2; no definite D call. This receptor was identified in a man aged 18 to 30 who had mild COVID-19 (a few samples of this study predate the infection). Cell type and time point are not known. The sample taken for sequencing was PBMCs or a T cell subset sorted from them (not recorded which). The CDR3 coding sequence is TGTGCCAGCACGAGGCCCGGGGAGCTGTTTTTT. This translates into CASTRPGELFF.